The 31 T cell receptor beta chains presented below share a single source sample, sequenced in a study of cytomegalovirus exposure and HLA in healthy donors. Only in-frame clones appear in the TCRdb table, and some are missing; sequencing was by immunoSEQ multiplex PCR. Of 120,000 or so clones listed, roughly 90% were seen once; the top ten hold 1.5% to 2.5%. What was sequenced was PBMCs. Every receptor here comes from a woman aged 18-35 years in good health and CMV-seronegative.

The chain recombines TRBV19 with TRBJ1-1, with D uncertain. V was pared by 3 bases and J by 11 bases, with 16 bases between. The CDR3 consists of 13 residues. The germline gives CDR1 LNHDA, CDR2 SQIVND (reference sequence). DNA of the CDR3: TGTGCCAGTAGTATCCGCGGGCCCCCCGAGGCTTTCTTT. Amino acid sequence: CASSIRGPPEAFF.

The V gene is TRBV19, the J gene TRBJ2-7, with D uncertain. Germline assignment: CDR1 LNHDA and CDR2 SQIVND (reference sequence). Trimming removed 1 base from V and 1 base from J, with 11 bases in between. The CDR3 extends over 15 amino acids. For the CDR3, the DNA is TGTGCCAGTAGTATAGTCGGTTCCCTTTCCTACGAGCAGTACTTC. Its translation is CASSIVGSLSYEQYF.

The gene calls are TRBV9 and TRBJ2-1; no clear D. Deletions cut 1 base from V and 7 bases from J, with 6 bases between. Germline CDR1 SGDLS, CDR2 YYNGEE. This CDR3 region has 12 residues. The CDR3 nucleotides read TGTGCCAGCAGCGTAAACGAGAATGAGCAGTTCTTC. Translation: CASSVNENEQFF. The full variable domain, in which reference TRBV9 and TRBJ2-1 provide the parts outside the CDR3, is DSGVTQTPKHLITATGQRVTLRCSPRSGDLSVYWYQQSLDQGLQFLIQYYNGEERAKGNILERFSAQQFPDLHSELNLSSLELGDSALYFCASSVNENEQFFGPGTRLTVL.

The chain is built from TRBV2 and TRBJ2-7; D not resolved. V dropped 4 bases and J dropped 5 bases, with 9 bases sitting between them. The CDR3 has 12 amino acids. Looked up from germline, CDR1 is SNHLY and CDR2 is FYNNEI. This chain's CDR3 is CASSGLGDEQYF. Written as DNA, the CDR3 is TGTGCCAGCAGTGGCCTCGGTGACGAGCAGTACTTC.

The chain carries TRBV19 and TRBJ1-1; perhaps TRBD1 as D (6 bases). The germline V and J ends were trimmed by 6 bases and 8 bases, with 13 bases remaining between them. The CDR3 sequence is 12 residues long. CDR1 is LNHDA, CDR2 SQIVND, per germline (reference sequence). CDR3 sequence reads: CASRTDRREAFF. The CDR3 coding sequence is TGTGCCAGTAGAACCGACAGGCGAGAAGCTTTCTTT.

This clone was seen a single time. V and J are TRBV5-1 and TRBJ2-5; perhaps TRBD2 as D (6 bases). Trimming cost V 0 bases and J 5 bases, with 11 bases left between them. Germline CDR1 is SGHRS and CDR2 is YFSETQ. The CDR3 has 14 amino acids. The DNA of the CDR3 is TGCGCCAGCAGCTTGGCGGGAGCAAGGGAGACCCAGTACTTC. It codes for CASSLAGARETQYF.

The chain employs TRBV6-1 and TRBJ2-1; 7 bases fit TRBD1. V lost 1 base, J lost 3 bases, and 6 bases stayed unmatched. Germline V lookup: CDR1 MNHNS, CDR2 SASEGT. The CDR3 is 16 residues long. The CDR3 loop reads CASSEGQGLIYNEQFF. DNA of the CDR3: TGTGCCAGCAGTGAAGGACAGGGTCTAATCTACAATGAGCAGTTCTTC.

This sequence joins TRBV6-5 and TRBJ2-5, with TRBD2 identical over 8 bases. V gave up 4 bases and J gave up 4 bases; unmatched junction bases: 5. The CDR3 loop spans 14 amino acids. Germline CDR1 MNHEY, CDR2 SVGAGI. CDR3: CASSSSGTRETQYF. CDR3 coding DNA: TGTGCCAGCAGTTCTTCCGGGACTAGAGAGACCCAGTACTTC.

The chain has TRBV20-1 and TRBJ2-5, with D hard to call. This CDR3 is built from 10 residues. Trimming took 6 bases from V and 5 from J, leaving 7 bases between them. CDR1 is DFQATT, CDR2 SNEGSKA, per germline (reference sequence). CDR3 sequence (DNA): TGCAGTGCCAAGAGGGAGACCCAGTACTTC. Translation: CSAKRETQYF.

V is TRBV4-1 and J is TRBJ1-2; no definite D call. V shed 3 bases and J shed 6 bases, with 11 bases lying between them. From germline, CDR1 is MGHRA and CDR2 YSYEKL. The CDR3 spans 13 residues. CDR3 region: CASSHNYPHGYTF. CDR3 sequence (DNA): TGCGCCAGCAGCCATAACTACCCGCATGGCTACACCTTC.

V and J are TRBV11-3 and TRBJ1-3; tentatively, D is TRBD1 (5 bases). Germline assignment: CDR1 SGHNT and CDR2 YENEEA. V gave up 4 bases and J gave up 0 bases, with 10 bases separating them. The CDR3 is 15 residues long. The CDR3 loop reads CASSSQVYSGNTIYF. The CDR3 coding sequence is TGTGCCAGCAGCTCACAGGTGTACTCTGGAAACACCATATATTTT.

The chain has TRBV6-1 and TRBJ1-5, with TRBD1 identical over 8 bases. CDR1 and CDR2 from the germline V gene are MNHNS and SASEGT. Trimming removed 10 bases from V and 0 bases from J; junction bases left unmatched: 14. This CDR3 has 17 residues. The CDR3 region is CATTEIDRGDSNQPQHF. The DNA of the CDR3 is TGTGCCACCACTGAGATAGACAGGGGCGATAGCAATCAGCCCCAGCATTTT.

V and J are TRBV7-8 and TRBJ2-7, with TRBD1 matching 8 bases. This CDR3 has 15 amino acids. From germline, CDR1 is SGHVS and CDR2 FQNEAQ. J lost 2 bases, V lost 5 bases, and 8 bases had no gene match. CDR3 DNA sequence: TGTGCCAGCAGCCGTACCGGGACAGGAGCCTACGAGCAGTACTTC. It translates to CASSRTGTGAYEQYF. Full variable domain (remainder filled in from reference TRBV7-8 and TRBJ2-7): GAGVSQSPRYKVAKRGQDVALRCDPISGHVSLFWYQQALGQGPEFLTYFQNEAQLDKSGLPSDRFFAERPEGSVSTLKIQRTQQEDSAVYLCASSRTGTGAYEQYFGPGTRLTVT.

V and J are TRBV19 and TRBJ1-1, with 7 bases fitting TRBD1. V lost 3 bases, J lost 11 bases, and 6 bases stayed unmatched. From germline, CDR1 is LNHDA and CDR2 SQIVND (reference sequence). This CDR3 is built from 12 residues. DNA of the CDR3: TGTGCCAGTAGTATGAACAGGGGATTGGCTTTCTTT. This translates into CASSMNRGLAFF.

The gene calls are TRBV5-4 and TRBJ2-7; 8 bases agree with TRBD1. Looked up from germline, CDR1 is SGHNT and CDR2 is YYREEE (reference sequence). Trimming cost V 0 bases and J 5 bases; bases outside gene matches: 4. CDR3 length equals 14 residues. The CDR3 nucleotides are TGTGCCAGCAGCTTGGCAGGGGGCCGGAACGAGCAGTACTTC. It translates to CASSLAGGRNEQYF.

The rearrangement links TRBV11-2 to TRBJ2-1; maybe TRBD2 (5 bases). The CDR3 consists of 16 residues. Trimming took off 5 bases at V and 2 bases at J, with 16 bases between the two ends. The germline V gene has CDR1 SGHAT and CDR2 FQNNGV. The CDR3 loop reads CASSTRQAEPYNEQFF. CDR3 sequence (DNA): TGTGCCAGCAGCACCCGCCAAGCGGAGCCCTACAATGAGCAGTTCTTC.

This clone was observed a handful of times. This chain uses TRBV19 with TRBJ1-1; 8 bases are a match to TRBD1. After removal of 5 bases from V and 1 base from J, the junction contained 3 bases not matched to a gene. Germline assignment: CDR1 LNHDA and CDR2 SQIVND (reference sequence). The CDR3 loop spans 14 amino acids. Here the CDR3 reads CASSLGQGNTEAFF. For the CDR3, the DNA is TGTGCCAGTAGTCTCGGACAGGGGAACACTGAAGCTTTCTTT.

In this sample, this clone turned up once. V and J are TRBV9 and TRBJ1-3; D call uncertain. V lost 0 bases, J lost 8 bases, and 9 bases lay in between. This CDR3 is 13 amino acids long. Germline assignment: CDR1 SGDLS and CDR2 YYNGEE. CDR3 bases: TGTGCCAGCAGCGTAGACGTGGAGGACACCATATATTTT. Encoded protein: CASSVDVEDTIYF.

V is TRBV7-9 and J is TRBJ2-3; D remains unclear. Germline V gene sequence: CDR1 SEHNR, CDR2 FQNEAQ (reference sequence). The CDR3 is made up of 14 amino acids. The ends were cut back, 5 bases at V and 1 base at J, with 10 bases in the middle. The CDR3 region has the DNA TGTGCCAGCAGCCAGCCAGGTCGCACAGATACGCAGTATTTT. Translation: CASSQPGRTDTQYF.

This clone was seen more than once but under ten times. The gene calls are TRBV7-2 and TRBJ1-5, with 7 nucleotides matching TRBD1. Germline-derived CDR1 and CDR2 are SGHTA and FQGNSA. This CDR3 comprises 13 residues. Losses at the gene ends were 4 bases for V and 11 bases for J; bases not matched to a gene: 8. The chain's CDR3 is CASSSQGMETQHF. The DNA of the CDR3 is TGTGCCAGCAGCTCACAGGGGATGGAGACCCAGCATTTT.

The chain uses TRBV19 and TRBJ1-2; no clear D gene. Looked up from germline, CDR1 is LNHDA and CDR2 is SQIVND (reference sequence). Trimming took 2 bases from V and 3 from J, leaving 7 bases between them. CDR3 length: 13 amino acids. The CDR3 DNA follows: TGTGCCAGTAGTATATCGTACTACTATGGCTACACCTTC. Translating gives CASSISYYYGYTF. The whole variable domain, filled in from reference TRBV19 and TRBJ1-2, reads DGGITQSPKYLFRKEGQNVTLSCEQNLNHDAMYWYRQDPGQGLRLIYYSQIVNDFQKGDIAEGYSVSREKKESFPLTVTSAQKNPTAFYLCASSISYYYGYTFGSGTRLTVV.

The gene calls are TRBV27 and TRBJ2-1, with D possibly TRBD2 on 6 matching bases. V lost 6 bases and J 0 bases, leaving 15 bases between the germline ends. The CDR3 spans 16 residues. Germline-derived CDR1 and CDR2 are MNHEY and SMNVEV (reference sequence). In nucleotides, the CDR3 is TGTGCCAGCAGACTCGCGCGGGGAAGCTCCTACAATGAGCAGTTCTTC. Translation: CASRLARGSSYNEQFF.

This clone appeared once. CDR3 protein: CASRTGSGATNEKLFF. CDR3 in DNA: TGTGCCAGTAGGACAGGGTCGGGAGCAACTAATGAAAAACTGTTTTTT. The chain employs TRBV19 and TRBJ1-4, with TRBD1 identical over 7 bases. The CDR3 totals 16 residues. Looked up from germline, CDR1 is LNHDA and CDR2 is SQIVND (reference sequence). With V trimmed by 6 bases and J by 0 bases, 7 bases remained unmatched.

The CDR3 DNA is TGTGCCAGTAGTATAGTAGGGGGACTAGCAGAGTACTCCTACGAGCAGTACTTC. Translating gives CASSIVGGLAEYSYEQYF. The chain uses TRBV19 and TRBJ2-7; the match to TRBD2 covers 9 bases. Germline CDR1 is LNHDA and CDR2 is SQIVND (reference sequence). Germline trimming cut 1 base from V and 0 bases from J; bases unmatched to any gene: 10. This CDR3 contains 18 residues.

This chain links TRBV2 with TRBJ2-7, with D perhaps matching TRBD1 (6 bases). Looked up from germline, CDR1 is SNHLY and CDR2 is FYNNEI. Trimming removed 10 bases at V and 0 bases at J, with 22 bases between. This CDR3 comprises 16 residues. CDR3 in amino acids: CATLTPGQGDSYEQYF. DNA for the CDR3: TGTGCCACCCTCACCCCGGGACAAGGGGACTCCTACGAGCAGTACTTC.

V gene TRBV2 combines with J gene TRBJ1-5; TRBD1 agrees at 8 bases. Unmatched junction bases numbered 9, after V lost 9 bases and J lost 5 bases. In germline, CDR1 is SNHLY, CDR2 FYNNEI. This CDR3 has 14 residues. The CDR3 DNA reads TGTGCCAGTAATGGCGACAGGGGCGATCAGCCCCAGCATTTT. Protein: CASNGDRGDQPQHF.

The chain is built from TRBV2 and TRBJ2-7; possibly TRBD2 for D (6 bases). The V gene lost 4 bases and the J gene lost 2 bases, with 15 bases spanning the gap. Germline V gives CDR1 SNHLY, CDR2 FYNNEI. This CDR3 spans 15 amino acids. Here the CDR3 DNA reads TGTGCCAGCAGTGGAGCGAGACTAGGAACCTACGAGCAGTACTTC. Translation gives CASSGARLGTYEQYF.

The CDR3 DNA reads as TGTGCCTGGAGTGTTACAGTTGAGCAGTTCTTC. Amino acids: CAWSVTVEQFF. The V call is TRBV30, the J call TRBJ2-1; D is uncertain. Per the germline V gene, CDR1 is GTSNPN and CDR2 is SVGIG (reference sequence). The length of the CDR3 is 11 residues. Trimming pared 0 bases from V and 9 bases from J, leaving 6 bases between.

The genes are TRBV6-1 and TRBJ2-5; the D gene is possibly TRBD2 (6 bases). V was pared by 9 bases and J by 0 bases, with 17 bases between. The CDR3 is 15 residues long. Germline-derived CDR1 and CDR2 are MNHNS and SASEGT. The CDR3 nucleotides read TGTGCCAGTGACCCTGGGACTCGGTACCAAGAGACCCAGTACTTC. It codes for CASDPGTRYQETQYF.

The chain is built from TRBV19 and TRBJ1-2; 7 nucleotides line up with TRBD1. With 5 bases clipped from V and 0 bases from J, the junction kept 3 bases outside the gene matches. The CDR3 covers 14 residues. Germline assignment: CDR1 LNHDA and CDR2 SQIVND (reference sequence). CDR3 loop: CASSLGTANYGYTF. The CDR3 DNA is TGTGCCAGTAGTTTGGGGACAGCTAACTATGGCTACACCTTC.

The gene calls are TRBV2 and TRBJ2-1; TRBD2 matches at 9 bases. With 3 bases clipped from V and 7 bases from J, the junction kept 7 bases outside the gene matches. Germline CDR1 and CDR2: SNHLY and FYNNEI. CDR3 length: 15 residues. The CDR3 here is CASSDTAGGRNEQFF. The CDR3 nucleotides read TGTGCCAGCAGTGACACCGCGGGAGGGAGAAATGAGCAGTTCTTC.